This entry features one T cell receptor (beta chain) sequence. Its antigen is not known. It was with a sample-barcoded 5' primer and a J-beta primer mix that a second PCR of roughly 7 to 12 cycles was run. TCRdb independently ran MiXCR on the 5' RACE reads; one entry per CDR3 protein. This sample has 780,000 or so distinct CDR3 sequences, with around three fifths found just once. The donors, healthy Caucasians from Russia, were aged roughly 6 to 90. This entry is derived from a study of blood T cells in healthy people across ages. Study-level points and caveats: Strongly correlated with naive T cell percentage was TCR beta diversity. A roughly linear fall in TCR beta diversity per million T cells was seen with increasing age.

CDR3 length: 15 amino acids. Unmatched junction bases numbered 3, after V lost 3 bases and J lost 2 bases. Looked up from germline, CDR1 is MNHEY and CDR2 is SVGAGI. V usage is TRBV6-5 and J usage is TRBJ2-3; 9 positions match TRBD2. This receptor was identified in a man aged 40-50 years in good health. Sequenced: blood. The CDR3, as DNA: TGTGCCAGCAGTTATGGCGGGAGGGACACAGATACGCAGTATTTT. It codes for CASSYGGRDTDTQYF.